This T cell receptor beta chain derives from a study of blood T cell repertoires in COVID-19. TCRdb's table, derived via immunoSEQ multiplex PCR, lists solely in-frame clones and lacks some. The table has approximately 190,000 clones, about 81% seen once; the top ten hold around 14%. Trimming removed 3 bases from V and 6 bases from J, with 3 bases in between. The germline CDR1 and CDR2 sequences are MNHNS and SASEGT. There are 11 residues in the CDR3. Sequenced: peripheral blood. This receptor was obtained from a man younger than 40 with active or convalescent COVID-19. The rearrangement uses TRBV6-1 and TRBJ1-5; no reliable D call. In nucleotides, the CDR3 is TGTGCCAGCAGTGAGCGTCAGCCCCAGCATTTT. Protein: CASSERQPQHF.